Included here is one T cell receptor beta chain sequence, with context. TCRdb keeps only in-frame clones here, not all; method: immunoSEQ multiplex PCR. The table includes roughly 86,000 clones, approximately 63% detected once. Germline V lookup: CDR1 SGHRS, CDR2 YFSETQ. With 5 bases removed from V and 0 bases from J, the gap between germline ends came to 26 bases. This CDR3 comprises 19 residues. This entry comes from a study of shared clonotypes between healthy human individuals. Source material: memory CD8+ T cells sorted from blood. The subset was: CD45RO+ cells pooled with CCR7-negative TemRA cells. The V call is TRBV5-1, the J call TRBJ1-1; a possible D gene is TRBD1 (6 bases). This receptor was obtained from a man aged 30-40 years in good health. CDR3 loop: CASSSRDIITLAMNTEAFF. The DNA of the CDR3 is TGCGCCAGCAGTTCAAGGGACATCATCACACTGGCCATGAACACTGAAGCTTTCTTT.